This is a list of T cell receptor beta chains from one sample in a study of Ad26.COV2.S vaccination and SARS-CoV-2 variants. Libraries were prepared by immunoSEQ multiplex PCR; TCRdb keeps only in-frame clonotypes and omits some of them. The table has 350,000 to 500,000 clones, 80% to 95% seen once. The sample here was peripheral blood, taken in a trial of Ad26.COV2.S vaccine versus placebo. The receptor source for this set is a person between 18 and 65 years old who received the Ad26.COV2.S COVID-19 vaccine or a placebo. Each CDR3 is given with its conserved first and last residue. D genes are given only for firm matches. Some rows mark clone size as missing; the rest say once, few, many or name a class of expanded clone.

v_gene	abundance	d_gene	j_gene	CDR3aa	CDR3nt
TRBV5-6	NA	TRBD2	TRBJ2-1	CASSSYPGTSGRWDNEQFF	TGTGCCAGCAGCTCTTACCCCGGGACTAGCGGGAGGTGGGACAATGAGCAGTTCTTC
TRBV6-2/TRBV6-3	NA	NA	TRBJ2-7	CASTPRDSYEQYF	TGTGCCAGCACCCCCAGAGACAGCTACGAGCAGTACTTC
TRBV9	NA	TRBD2	TRBJ2-2	CASSVNKGLRTGELFF	TGTGCCAGCAGCGTAAATAAGGGACTACGCACCGGGGAGCTGTTTTTT
TRBV5-6	NA	TRBD1	TRBJ2-2	CASSARTGNTGELFF	TGTGCCAGCAGCGCCCGGACAGGGAACACCGGGGAGCTGTTTTTT
TRBV6-9	NA	NA	TRBJ2-2	CASSRGDLDDTGELFF	TGTGCCAGCAGTCGTGGAGACTTGGACGACACCGGGGAGCTGTTTTTT
TRBV28	NA	NA	TRBJ2-7	CASSASTEQYF	TGTGCCAGCAGCGCCTCTACGGAGCAGTACTTC
TRBV7-2	NA	NA	TRBJ1-2	CASSLKSLNYGYTF	TGTGCCAGCAGCTTAAAGTCACTAAACTATGGCTACACCTTC
TRBV12-5	once	NA	TRBJ2-1	CASALGLRAANEQFF	TGTGCTAGTGCCTTGGGGCTGCGGGCCGCCAATGAGCAGTTCTTC
TRBV6-6	once	TRBD2	TRBJ2-7	CASSSRLAGYEQYF	TGTGCCAGCAGTTCAAGACTAGCCGGATACGAGCAGTACTTC
TRBV28	once	NA	TRBJ1-4	CASREMVVGATNEKLFF	TGTGCCAGCAGGGAAATGGTGGTGGGCGCAACTAATGAAAAACTGTTTTTT
TRBV7-2	NA	NA	TRBJ2-1	CASSFLGRGDNEQFF	TGTGCCAGCAGCTTCCTCGGGAGAGGGGACAATGAGCAGTTCTTC
TRBV7-9	NA	NA	TRBJ1-1	CASSLWVPGRVLIHTEAFF	TGTGCCAGCAGCTTATGGGTACCGGGTAGAGTACTGATTCACACTGAAGCTTTCTTT
TRBV9	few	NA	TRBJ1-6	CASSDPLIGSPLHF	TGTGCCAGCAGCGACCCCCTTATCGGTTCACCCCTCCACTTT
TRBV27	NA	NA	TRBJ2-7	CASSLPPGVTYEQYF	TGTGCCAGCAGTTTACCCCCAGGAGTTACCTACGAGCAGTACTTC
TRBV5-1	NA	NA	TRBJ2-3	CASSQQGSQDTQYF	TGCGCCAGCAGCCAACAGGGATCCCAAGATACGCAGTATTTT
TRBV7-9	once	NA	TRBJ2-7	CASSLYRGERQYF	TGTGCCAGCAGCTTATATCGGGGTGAAAGGCAGTACTTC
TRBV5-6	NA	NA	TRBJ1-5	CASSLYSNQPQHF	TGTGCCAGCAGCCTCTATAGCAATCAGCCCCAGCATTTT
TRBV10-3	NA	NA	TRBJ2-7	CAISEKPGDSYEQYF	TGTGCCATCAGTGAGAAGCCAGGGGATTCCTACGAGCAGTACTTC
TRBV21-1	once	NA	TRBJ2-3	CASNEDRGRRDTQYF	TGTGCCAGCAACGAAGACAGGGGGCGCCGAGATACGCAGTATTTT
TRBV7-2	NA	NA	TRBJ2-2	CASSPDTVLANTGELFF	TGTGCCAGCAGCCCAGATACAGTACTCGCGAACACCGGGGAGCTGTTTTTT
TRBV6-2/TRBV6-3	NA	NA	TRBJ2-7	CASSYPPSGGVRYEQYF	TGTGCCAGCAGTTACCCTCCCTCGGGCGGGGTAAGGTACGAGCAGTACTTC
TRBV12-5	NA	NA	TRBJ2-1	CASGPSSPGNEQFF	TGTGCTAGTGGCCCTAGCTCCCCCGGGAATGAGCAGTTCTTC
TRBV6-2/TRBV6-3	NA	TRBD1	TRBJ1-2	CASSRSRDRVYGYTF	TGTGCCAGCAGCCGCTCCCGGGACAGGGTCTATGGCTACACCTTC
TRBV27	NA	NA	TRBJ1-2	CASSFRANYGYTF	TGTGCCAGCAGTTTCCGGGCAAACTATGGCTACACCTTC
TRBV30	NA	NA	TRBJ1-1	CAWTRGQSFEAFF	TGTGCCTGGACCAGAGGCCAGTCCTTTGAAGCTTTCTTT
TRBV12-3/TRBV12-4	NA	NA	TRBJ2-7	CAGSIWDGYEQYF	TGTGCCGGCAGTATATGGGACGGATACGAGCAGTACTTC
TRBV15	NA	NA	TRBJ1-6	CATSREQTDNSPLHF	TGTGCCACCAGCAGAGAACAAACCGATAATTCACCCCTCCACTTT
TRBV4-3	few	NA	TRBJ2-7	CASSQDSRGYEQYF	TGCGCCAGCAGCCAAGATAGCAGGGGCTACGAGCAGTACTTC
TRBV28	NA	TRBD2	TRBJ2-7	CASSPRDYRVEQYF	TGTGCCAGCAGTCCCCGGGACTACCGGGTGGAGCAGTACTTC
TRBV25-1	NA	TRBD1	TRBJ2-1	CASRPTGMAEQFF	TGTGCCAGCAGACCGACAGGGATGGCTGAGCAGTTCTTC
TRBV9	once	NA	TRBJ1-1	CASSVSSMNTEAFF	TGTGCCAGCAGCGTATCCAGTATGAACACTGAAGCTTTCTTT
TRBV7-3	NA	TRBD2	TRBJ2-3	CASSSYSGSPPDTQYF	TGTGCCAGCAGCTCGTACAGCGGGAGTCCCCCAGATACGCAGTATTTT
TRBV18	NA	NA	TRBJ2-5	CASSPPTGQETQYF	TGTGCCAGCTCACCACCGACTGGGCAAGAGACCCAGTACTTC
TRBV11-1	NA	NA	TRBJ1-2	CASSLGPLQGHYGYTF	TGTGCCAGCAGCTTAGGCCCCCTTCAGGGGCACTATGGCTACACCTTC
TRBV7-2	NA	NA	TRBJ2-3	CASSLSPTDTQYF	TGTGCCAGCAGCTTATCCCCCACCGATACGCAGTATTTT
TRBV6-5	few	NA	TRBJ1-5	CASSPQGYQPQHF	TGTGCCAGCAGTCCACAGGGATATCAGCCCCAGCATTTT
TRBV3-1/TRBV3-2	NA	NA	TRBJ2-2	CASSQGRGSGELFF	TGTGCCAGCAGCCAAGGGCGGGGATCCGGGGAGCTGTTTTTT
TRBV14	NA	NA	TRBJ1-1	CASSPTSGLAFF	TGTGCCAGCAGCCCCACATCCGGACTGGCTTTCTTT
TRBV3-1/TRBV3-2	NA	TRBD1	TRBJ1-3	CASSQRTGGSGNTIYF	TGTGCCAGCAGCCAACGGACAGGGGGCTCTGGAAACACCATATATTTT
TRBV28	NA	NA	TRBJ1-1	CASTLRRRQVHEDTEAFF	TGTGCCAGCACCCTACGGAGGAGACAGGTTCACGAGGACACTGAAGCTTTCTTT
TRBV9	NA	NA	TRBJ2-1	CASSVGSGNSYNEQFF	TGTGCCAGCAGCGTAGGAAGCGGCAATTCCTACAATGAGCAGTTCTTC
TRBV28	NA	TRBD2	TRBJ2-7	CASSGRVSSYEQYF	TGTGCCAGCAGCGGGAGGGTTTCCTCTTACGAGCAGTACTTC
TRBV4-2	once	TRBD2	TRBJ2-1	CASSTGLAPEQFF	TGTGCCAGCTCTACCGGACTAGCGCCTGAGCAGTTCTTC
TRBV13	once	TRBD1	TRBJ2-7	CASSLERQGAYEQYF	TGTGCCAGCAGCTTAGAGCGGCAGGGGGCCTACGAGCAGTACTTC
TRBV7-6	once	NA	TRBJ2-2	CASSLENTGELFF	TGTGCCAGCAGCTTGGAGAACACCGGGGAGCTGTTTTTT